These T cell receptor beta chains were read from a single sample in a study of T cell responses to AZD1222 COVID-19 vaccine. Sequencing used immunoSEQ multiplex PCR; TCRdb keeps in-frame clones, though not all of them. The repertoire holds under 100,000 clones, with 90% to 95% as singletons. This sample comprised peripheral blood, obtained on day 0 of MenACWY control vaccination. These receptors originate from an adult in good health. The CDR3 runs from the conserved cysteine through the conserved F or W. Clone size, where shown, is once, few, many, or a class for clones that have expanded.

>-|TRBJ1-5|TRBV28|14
CASSLEGRKQPQHF
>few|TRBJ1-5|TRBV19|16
CASSAQGMGGNQPQHF
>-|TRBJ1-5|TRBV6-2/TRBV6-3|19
CASSTIRTGGLRHSQPQHF
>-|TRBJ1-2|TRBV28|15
CASREPGQGARGYTF
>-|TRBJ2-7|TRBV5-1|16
CASSLTPGGPPGEQYF
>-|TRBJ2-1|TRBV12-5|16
CASGLVVSGSLNEQFF
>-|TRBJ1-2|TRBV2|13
CASARGLDYGYTF
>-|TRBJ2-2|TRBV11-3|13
CASSLVTTGELFF
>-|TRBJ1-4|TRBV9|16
CASSVGGSSTNEKLFF
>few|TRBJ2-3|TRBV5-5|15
CASSFSGGIGDTQYF
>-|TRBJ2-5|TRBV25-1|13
CASRRQGAETQYF
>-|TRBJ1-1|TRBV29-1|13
CSVDKGMNTEAFF